The 9 T cell receptor beta chains below come from one sample, sequenced in a study of T cells in Graves' hyperthyroidism and ophthalmopathy. From RNA transcripts, TCR beta CDR3 regions were amplified. The HTBI primer set was used in a first-round RT-PCR of the TCR CDR3. Each CDR3 protein gets one entry after TCRdb re-called the multiplex PCR reads with MiXCR. The table has some 510,000 distinct CDR3 sequences, about 45% seen once. Sequenced sample: peripheral blood or thyroid tissue (not recorded which). These receptors were taken from a young woman with Graves' hyperthyroidism.

The chain employs TRBV15 and TRBJ2-5, with no clear D. Germline V gives CDR1 LNHNV, CDR2 YYDKDF (reference sequence). CDR3 length: 12 amino acids. Trimming left V 5 bases short and J 3 bases short, with 7 bases between. The CDR3 sequence is CATSFREETQYF. The CDR3 coding sequence is TGTGCCACCAGCTTCCGGGAAGAGACCCAGTACTTC.

A few counts support this clonotype. The chain uses TRBV20-1 and TRBJ2-7; D might be TRBD1 (5 bases). Germline CDR1 DFQATT, CDR2 SNEGSKA (reference sequence). The CDR3 has 12 residues. The V end was cut by 6 bases, the J end by 0 bases, with 9 bases between. CDR3 loop: CSAIDSSYEQYF. The CDR3, as DNA: TGCAGTGCCATCGACAGCTCCTACGAGCAGTACTTC.

The V and J genes are TRBV29-1 and TRBJ2-7; 7 bases map to TRBD2. V shed 6 bases, J shed 7 bases, and the junction held 9 bases outside the gene matches. Germline V lookup: CDR1 SQVTM, CDR2 ANQGSEA. This CDR3 contains 12 residues. The CDR3 region is CSVKRDYNEQYF. In nucleotides, the CDR3 is TGCAGCGTGAAGCGGGACTACAATGAGCAGTACTTC.

The genes are TRBV24-1 and TRBJ1-2; 10 bases are shared with TRBD1. V was clipped by 3 bases and J by 5 bases; unmatched bases: 14. The CDR3 runs to 18 residues. CDR1 is KGHDR, CDR2 SFDVKD, per germline. The CDR3 nucleotides are TGTGCCACCAGTGATACGAGTGGGACAGGGGTCTTCGGTTATGGCTACACCTTC. This translates into CATSDTSGTGVFGYGYTF.

This sequence joins TRBV5-1 and TRBJ2-5, with 7 bases that match TRBD1. V was clipped by 4 bases and J by 4 bases; unmatched bases: 7. There are 14 residues in the CDR3. Looked up from germline, CDR1 is SGHRS and CDR2 is YFSETQ. This CDR3 reads CASSPLQGIETQYF. CDR3 nucleotide sequence: TGCGCCAGCAGCCCCCTACAGGGGATAGAGACCCAGTACTTC. The full variable domain, its missing parts supplied by reference TRBV5-1 and TRBJ2-5, is KAGVTQTPRYLIKTRGQQVTLSCSPISGHRSVSWYQQTPGQGLQFLFEYFSETQRNKGNFPGRFSGRQFSNSRSEMNVSTLELGDSALYLCASSPLQGIETQYFGPGTRLLVL.

The V and J genes are TRBV20-1 and TRBJ1-6; possible D gene TRBD1, 6 bases. In germline, CDR1 is DFQATT, CDR2 SNEGSKA (reference sequence). Trimming stripped 1 base from V and 7 bases from J, with 20 bases between. This CDR3 has 17 amino acids. This CDR3 is CSARAPRFEDSNSPLHF. DNA for the CDR3: TGCAGTGCTAGAGCTCCTAGATTCGAGGACAGCAATTCACCCCTCCACTTT.

This clonotype came up many times. The chain has TRBV2 and TRBJ1-4; D gene uncertain. V gave up 4 bases and J gave up 12 bases, with 9 bases separating them. Germline CDR1 and CDR2: SNHLY and FYNNEI. The CDR3 spans 11 residues. The DNA of the CDR3 is TGTGCCAGCAGTGTATTCGCGGAACTGTTTTTT. Translated, it gives CASSVFAELFF. Based on the CDR3 plus reference TRBV2 and TRBJ1-4, the full variable domain is EPEVTQTPSHQVTQMGQEVILRCVPISNHLYFYWYRQILGQKVEFLVSFYNNEISEKSEIFDDQFSVERPDGSNFTLKIRSTKLEDSAMYFCASSVFAELFFGSGTQLSVL.

The V gene is TRBV20-1, the J gene TRBJ2-7, with D perhaps assigned TRBD1 or TRBD2 (5 bases each). This CDR3 has 11 amino acids. Germline CDR1 is DFQATT and CDR2 is SNEGSKA (reference sequence). Trimming left V 8 bases short and J 6 bases short, with 14 bases between. CDR3 sequence reads: CSTGTGGEQYF. CDR3 nucleotide sequence: TGCAGTACGGGGACGGGTGGCGAGCAGTACTTC.

The sample holds a few counts of this clonotype. The chain joins TRBV25-1 to TRBJ1-1, with D hard to call. Germline loops: CDR1 MGHDK, CDR2 SYGVNS. This CDR3 is built from 14 residues. Trimming removed 6 bases from V and 3 bases from J, with 14 bases in between. The CDR3 DNA reads TGTGCCAGCAGCTTAGGGTGGTCGGACACTGAAGCTTTCTTT. It translates to CASSLGWSDTEAFF.